This TCR beta chain was identified in a study of blood T cell repertoires in COVID-19. The CDR3 spans 13 residues. Per germline, CDR1 SGHRS and CDR2 YFSETQ. The V end lost 6 bases, the J end lost 0 bases, and 10 bases lay between the germline ends. Profiled with immunoSEQ multiplex PCR; TCRdb holds only in-frame clones, not every one. The sample contains a few hundred thousand clones, roughly 86% of which appear only once. The source material was PBMCs or T cells enriched from blood (not recorded which). The receptor comes from a young man who had recovered from COVID-19. This chain connects TRBV5-1 to TRBJ2-7, with D perhaps matching TRBD1 (6 bases). Here the CDR3 reads CASTAGDSYEQYF. As DNA, the CDR3 is TGCGCCAGCACGGCAGGGGACTCCTACGAGCAGTACTTC.